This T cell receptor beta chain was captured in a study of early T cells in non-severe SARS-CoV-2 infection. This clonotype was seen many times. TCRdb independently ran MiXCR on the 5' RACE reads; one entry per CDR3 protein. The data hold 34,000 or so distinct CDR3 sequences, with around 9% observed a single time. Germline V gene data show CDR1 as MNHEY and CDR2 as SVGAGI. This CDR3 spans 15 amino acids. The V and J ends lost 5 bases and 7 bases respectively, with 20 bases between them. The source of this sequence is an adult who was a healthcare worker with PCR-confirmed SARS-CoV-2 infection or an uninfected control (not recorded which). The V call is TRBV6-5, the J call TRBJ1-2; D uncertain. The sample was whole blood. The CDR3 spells CASSADLVVKGGYTF. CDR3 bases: TGTGCCAGCAGTGCGGATTTAGTAGTTAAAGGTGGCTACACCTTC.